This is a list of T cell receptor beta chains from one sample in a study of OX40 agonist ivuxolimab in advanced cancers. Produced via immunoSEQ multiplex PCR; TCRdb's table is partial and in-frame only. Among roughly 48,000 clones listed, roughly 90% were seen once. The starting material was CD4+ or CD8+ T cells sorted from blood, obtained in a trial of the OX40 agonist ivuxolimab. Receptors were obtained from an adult with an advanced solid tumor such as melanoma, head and neck, liver or kidney cancer. Both conserved end residues are part of each CDR3. A D gene is named only where the DNA matches it firmly.

CDR3aa: CASSLGQGQGYTF
j_gene: TRBJ1-2
d_gene: TRBD1
v_gene: TRBV7-9

CDR3aa: CASSDRTIYEQYF
j_gene: TRBJ2-7
d_gene: NA
v_gene: TRBV2

CDR3aa: CASSQELGYEQYF
j_gene: TRBJ2-7
d_gene: NA
v_gene: TRBV4-3

CDR3aa: CASSQDGGDTQYF
j_gene: TRBJ2-3
d_gene: NA
v_gene: TRBV4-3

CDR3aa: CASSFGTSGANEQFF
j_gene: TRBJ2-1
d_gene: TRBD2
v_gene: TRBV9

CDR3aa: CASSQLRNTEAFF
j_gene: TRBJ1-1
d_gene: NA
v_gene: TRBV4-1

CDR3aa: CASSPPGQGHYGYTF
j_gene: TRBJ1-2
d_gene: TRBD1
v_gene: TRBV6-1

CDR3aa: CASRQTGTGLGETQYF
j_gene: TRBJ2-5
d_gene: TRBD1
v_gene: TRBV5-6

CDR3aa: CASSLAEGGFTEAFF
j_gene: TRBJ1-1
d_gene: NA
v_gene: TRBV7-2

CDR3aa: CASSPYGGGQSYNEQFF
j_gene: TRBJ2-1
d_gene: TRBD2
v_gene: TRBV27

CDR3aa: CASSEGVSRASSEQYF
j_gene: TRBJ2-7
d_gene: NA
v_gene: TRBV5-1

CDR3aa: CASSAYRGNTEAFF
j_gene: TRBJ1-1
d_gene: NA
v_gene: TRBV7-2

CDR3aa: CASRTGGENTGELFF
j_gene: TRBJ2-2
d_gene: TRBD1
v_gene: TRBV4-1

CDR3aa: CASSLPRELDGYTF
j_gene: TRBJ1-2
d_gene: NA
v_gene: TRBV7-9

CDR3aa: CASRPTLFLGYTF
j_gene: TRBJ1-2
d_gene: NA
v_gene: TRBV6-5

CDR3aa: CASSYSARDDYGYTF
j_gene: TRBJ1-2
d_gene: NA
v_gene: TRBV6-5

CDR3aa: CASSVRHSNQPQHF
j_gene: TRBJ1-5
d_gene: NA
v_gene: TRBV9

CDR3aa: CASSRGGQPQHF
j_gene: TRBJ1-5
d_gene: NA
v_gene: TRBV5-6

CDR3aa: CASSQSGTSDRGTQYF
j_gene: TRBJ2-3
d_gene: TRBD2
v_gene: TRBV7-9

CDR3aa: CASSLNSFAAYGYTF
j_gene: TRBJ1-2
d_gene: NA
v_gene: TRBV27